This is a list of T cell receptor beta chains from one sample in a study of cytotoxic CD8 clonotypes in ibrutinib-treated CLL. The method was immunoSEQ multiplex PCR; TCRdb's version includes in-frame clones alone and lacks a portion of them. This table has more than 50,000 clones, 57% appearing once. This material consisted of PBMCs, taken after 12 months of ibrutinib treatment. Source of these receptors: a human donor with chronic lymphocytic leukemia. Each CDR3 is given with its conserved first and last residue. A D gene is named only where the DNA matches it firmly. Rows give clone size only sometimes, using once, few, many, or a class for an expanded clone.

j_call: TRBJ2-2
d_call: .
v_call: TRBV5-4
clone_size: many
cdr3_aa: CASYPGHENTGELFF
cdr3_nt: TGTGCCAGTTATCCGGGACATGAGAACACCGGGGAGCTGTTTTTT

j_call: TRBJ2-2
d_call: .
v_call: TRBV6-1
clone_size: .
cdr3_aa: CASSEAVGSANTGELFF
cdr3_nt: TGTGCCAGCAGTGAAGCTGTCGGGTCCGCGAACACCGGGGAGCTGTTTTTT

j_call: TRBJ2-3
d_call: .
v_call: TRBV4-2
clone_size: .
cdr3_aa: CASSLERVADTQYF
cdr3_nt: TGTGCCAGCAGTCTGGAGCGGGTCGCAGATACGCAGTATTTT

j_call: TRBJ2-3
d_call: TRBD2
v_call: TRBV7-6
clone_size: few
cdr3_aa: CASSGRGTDTQYF
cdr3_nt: TGTGCCAGCAGCGGGAGGGGAACAGATACGCAGTATTTT

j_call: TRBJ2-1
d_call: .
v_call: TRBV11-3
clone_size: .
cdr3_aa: CASSLVRGNEQFF
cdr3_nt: TGTGCCAGCAGCTTAGTCAGGGGAAATGAGCAGTTCTTC

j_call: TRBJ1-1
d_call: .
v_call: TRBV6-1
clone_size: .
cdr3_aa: CASLAGTEAFF
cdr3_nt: TGTGCCAGCTTAGCGGGAACTGAAGCTTTCTTT

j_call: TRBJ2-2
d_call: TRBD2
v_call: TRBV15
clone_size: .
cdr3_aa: CATSFAGGSAGELFF
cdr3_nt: TGTGCCACCAGTTTCGCGGGAGGGTCGGCCGGGGAGCTGTTTTTT

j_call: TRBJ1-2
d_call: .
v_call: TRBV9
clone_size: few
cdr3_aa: CASSVDPGHYGYTF
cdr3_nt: TGTGCCAGCAGCGTAGATCCGGGGCACTATGGCTACACCTTC

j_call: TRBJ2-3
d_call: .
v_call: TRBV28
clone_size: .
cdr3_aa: CASSWSTDTQYF
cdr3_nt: TGTGCCAGCAGTTGGTCCACAGATACGCAGTATTTT

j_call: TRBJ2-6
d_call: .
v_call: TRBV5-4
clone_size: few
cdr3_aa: CASSRGPFSGANVLTF
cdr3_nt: TGTGCCAGCAGCCGGGGACCGTTCTCTGGGGCCAACGTCCTGACTTTC

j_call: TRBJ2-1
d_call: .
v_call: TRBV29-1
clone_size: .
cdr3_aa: CSAEGATPHEQFF
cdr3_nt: TGCAGCGCCGAGGGAGCCACCCCCCATGAGCAGTTCTTC

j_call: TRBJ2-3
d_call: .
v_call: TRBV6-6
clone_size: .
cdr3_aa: CASSYSSSGTDTQYF
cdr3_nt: TGTGCCAGCAGTTACTCGTCTAGCGGCACAGATACGCAGTATTTT

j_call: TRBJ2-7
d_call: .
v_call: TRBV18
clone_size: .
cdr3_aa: CASSQTGNEQYF
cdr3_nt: TGTGCCAGCTCACAAACAGGAAACGAGCAGTACTTC

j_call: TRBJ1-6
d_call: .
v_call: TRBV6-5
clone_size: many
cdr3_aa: CASSPGGRPNSPLHF
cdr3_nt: TGTGCCAGCAGCCCTGGAGGACGGCCAAATTCACCCCTCCACTTT

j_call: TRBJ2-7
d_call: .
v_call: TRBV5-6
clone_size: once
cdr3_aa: CASTPILGRGSREQYF
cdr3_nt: TGTGCCAGCACACCCATTTTGGGAAGGGGCAGTCGCGAGCAGTACTTC

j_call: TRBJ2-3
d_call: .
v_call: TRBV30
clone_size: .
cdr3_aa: CAWSVEGTDTQYF
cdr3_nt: TGTGCCTGGAGCGTCGAAGGCACAGATACGCAGTATTTT

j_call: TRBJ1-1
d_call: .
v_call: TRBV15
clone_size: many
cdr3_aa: CATSRALFTEAFF
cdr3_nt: TGTGCCACCAGCAGAGCCCTTTTCACTGAAGCTTTCTTT

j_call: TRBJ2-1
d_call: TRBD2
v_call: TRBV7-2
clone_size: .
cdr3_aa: CASSPLAGVSYNEQFF
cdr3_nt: TGTGCCAGCAGCCCGCTAGCGGGGGTCTCCTACAATGAGCAGTTCTTC

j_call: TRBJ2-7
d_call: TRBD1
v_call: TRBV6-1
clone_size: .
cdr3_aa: CASRGQGRDEQYF
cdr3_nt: TGTGCCAGCAGGGGACAGGGAAGAGACGAGCAGTACTTC

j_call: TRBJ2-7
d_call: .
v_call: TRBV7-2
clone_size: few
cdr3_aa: CASSPDRQTYEQYF
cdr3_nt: TGTGCCAGCAGCCCTGACAGGCAGACCTACGAGCAGTACTTC

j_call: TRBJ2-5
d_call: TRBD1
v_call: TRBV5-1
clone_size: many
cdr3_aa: CASSPGDRGRQETQYF
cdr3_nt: TGCGCCAGCAGCCCCGGGGACAGGGGAAGGCAAGAGACCCAGTACTTC

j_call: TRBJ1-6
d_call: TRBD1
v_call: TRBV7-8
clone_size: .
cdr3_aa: CASNLIGGQGAGNSPLHF
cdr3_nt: TGTGCCAGCAATCTGATAGGGGGACAGGGGGCGGGTAATTCACCCCTCCACTTT

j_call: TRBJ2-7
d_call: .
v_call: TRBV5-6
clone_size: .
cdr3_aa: CASSFTGEQYF
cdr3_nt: TGTGCCAGCAGCTTCACCGGAGAGCAGTACTTC

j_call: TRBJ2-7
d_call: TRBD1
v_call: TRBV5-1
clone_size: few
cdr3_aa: CASSLNPGQGAYEQYF
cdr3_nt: TGCGCCAGCAGCCTCAACCCCGGACAGGGAGCCTACGAGCAGTACTTC

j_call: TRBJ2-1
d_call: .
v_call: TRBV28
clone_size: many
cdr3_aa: CASSPRGMGSYNEQFF
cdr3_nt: TGTGCCAGCAGCCCTCGAGGGATGGGCTCCTACAATGAGCAGTTCTTC

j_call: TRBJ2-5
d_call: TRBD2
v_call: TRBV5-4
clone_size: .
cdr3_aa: CASRRGAGGYQETQYF
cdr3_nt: TGTGCCAGCAGGAGAGGGGCGGGAGGGTACCAAGAGACCCAGTACTTC

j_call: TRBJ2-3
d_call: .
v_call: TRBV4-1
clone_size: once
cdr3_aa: CASSLGPSTDTQYF
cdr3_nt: TGCGCCAGCAGCCTGGGACCATCCACAGATACGCAGTATTTT

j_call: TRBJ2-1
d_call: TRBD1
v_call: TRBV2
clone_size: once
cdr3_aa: CASSAIQGGEQFF
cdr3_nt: TGTGCCAGCAGTGCAATACAGGGGGGCGAGCAGTTCTTC

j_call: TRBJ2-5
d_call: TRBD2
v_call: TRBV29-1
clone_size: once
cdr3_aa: CSVSSGSDGKTQYF
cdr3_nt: TGCAGCGTGTCTAGCGGGAGTGACGGAAAGACCCAGTACTTC

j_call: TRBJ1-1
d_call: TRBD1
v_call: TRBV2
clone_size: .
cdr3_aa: CASPGGTNTEAFF
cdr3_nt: TGTGCCAGTCCAGGGGGAACCAACACTGAAGCTTTCTTT

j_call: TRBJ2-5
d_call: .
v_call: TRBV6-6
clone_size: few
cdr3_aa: CASSRTTKETQYF
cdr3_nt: TGTGCCAGCAGCCGGACTACCAAAGAGACCCAGTACTTC

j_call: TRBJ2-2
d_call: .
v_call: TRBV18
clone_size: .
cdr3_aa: CASSGSRQGGTGELFF
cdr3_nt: TGTGCCAGCTCAGGATCGCGGCAGGGGGGTACCGGGGAGCTGTTTTTT